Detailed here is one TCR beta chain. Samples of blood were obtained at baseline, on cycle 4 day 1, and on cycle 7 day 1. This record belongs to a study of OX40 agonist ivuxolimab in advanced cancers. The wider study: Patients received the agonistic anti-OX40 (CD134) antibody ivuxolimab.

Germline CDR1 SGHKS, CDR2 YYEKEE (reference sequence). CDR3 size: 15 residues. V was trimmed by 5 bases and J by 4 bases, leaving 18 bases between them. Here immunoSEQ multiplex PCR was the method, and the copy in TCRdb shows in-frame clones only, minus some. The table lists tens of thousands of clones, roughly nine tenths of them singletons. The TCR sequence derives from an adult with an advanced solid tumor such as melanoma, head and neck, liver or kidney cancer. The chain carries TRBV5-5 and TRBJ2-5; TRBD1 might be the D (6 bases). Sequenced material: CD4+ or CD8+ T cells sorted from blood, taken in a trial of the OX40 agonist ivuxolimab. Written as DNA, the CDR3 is TGTGCCAGCAGTTTAGTCCTGGGGGCCCGAGAGACCCAGTACTTC. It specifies CASSLVLGARETQYF. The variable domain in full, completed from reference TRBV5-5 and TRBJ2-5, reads DAGVTQSPTHLIKTRGQQVTLRCSPISGHKSVSWYQQVLGQGPQFIFQYYEKEERGRGNFPDRFSARQFPNYSSELNVNALLLGDSALYLCASSLVLGARETQYFGPGTRLLVL.